The 27 T cell receptor beta chains below were found in one sample sequenced in a study of cytomegalovirus exposure and HLA in healthy donors. Amplification used 60 Vbeta primers and 13 Jbeta primers. Generated by immunoSEQ multiplex PCR, the TCRdb table keeps only in-frame clones and is missing some. This sample has over 75,000 clones; about 80% occur once, and the top ten carry more than 2.5%. The specimen was PBMCs. The receptors derive from a male donor in good health and CMV-seropositive.

This clone was seen a few times. V gene TRBV9 combines with J gene TRBJ1-2; D gene unclear. With 4 bases removed from V and 4 bases from J, the gap between germline ends came to 14 bases. This CDR3 is built from 14 residues. Germline V CDR1 and CDR2: SGDLS, YYNGEE. The CDR3 DNA follows: TGTGCCAGCAGCCCCCGACCCACAGCCTATGGCTACACCTTC. It encodes CASSPRPTAYGYTF.

The genes are TRBV5-1 and TRBJ1-1; tentative D call: TRBD1 (5 bases). Trimming stripped 2 bases from V and 0 bases from J, with 5 bases between. This CDR3 is 13 amino acids long. Germline CDR1 and CDR2: SGHRS and YFSETQ. CDR3: CASSLGVNTEAFF. CDR3 bases: TGCGCCAGCAGCTTAGGGGTGAACACTGAAGCTTTCTTT.

The V and J genes are TRBV30 and TRBJ1-5; 10 bases are a match to TRBD1. Germline V gene sequence: CDR1 GTSNPN, CDR2 SVGIG (reference sequence). The CDR3 is made up of 14 amino acids. V was pared by 2 bases and J by 6 bases, with 4 bases of the junction left unmatched. The chain's CDR3 is CAWSMTGGGQPQHF. The CDR3 DNA is TGTGCCTGGAGTATGACAGGGGGCGGTCAGCCCCAGCATTTT.

The chain combines TRBV4-1 with TRBJ2-4; 13 bases are shared with TRBD2. CDR3 size: 19 residues. CDR1 and CDR2 from the germline V gene are MGHRA and YSYEKL. V gave up 0 bases and J gave up 0 bases; unmatched junction bases: 5. In DNA form, the CDR3 reads TGCGCCAGCAGCCAAGAAGGACTAGCGGGGGAGCTAGCCAAAAACATTCAGTACTTC. Residues: CASSQEGLAGELAKNIQYF.

This chain uses TRBV7-9 with TRBJ2-5, with 9 bases aligning to TRBD2. The CDR3 has 14 amino acids. CDR1 and CDR2 from the germline V gene are SEHNR and FQNEAQ (reference sequence). Unmatched junction bases numbered 3, after V lost 2 bases and J lost 5 bases. CDR3 sequence (DNA): TGTGCCAGCAGCTTAAGCGGGGGGCGGGAGACCCAGTACTTC. Translating gives CASSLSGGRETQYF. Looking up the rest from reference TRBV7-9 and TRBJ2-5 gives the full variable domain: DTGVSQNPRHKITKRGQNVTFRCDPISEHNRLYWYRQTLGQGPEFLTYFQNEAQLEKSRLLSDRFSAERPKGSFSTLEIQRTEQGDSAMYLCASSLSGGRETQYFGPGTRLLVL.

This clone was recorded only once. J is TRBJ1-2 and V is TRBV7-9; a weak D match, TRBD1 (5 bases). The CDR3 sequence is 15 residues long. Germline assignment: CDR1 SEHNR and CDR2 FQNEAQ (reference sequence). Trimming left V 2 bases short and J 2 bases short, with 12 bases between. CDR3 bases: TGTGCCAGCAGCTTACCCCTGACAGTCAACTATGGCTACACCTTC. Its protein product is CASSLPLTVNYGYTF.

The J gene is TRBJ1-2, the V gene TRBV10-2, with D unclear. The CDR3 contains 14 residues. Trimming took 3 bases from V and 8 from J, leaving 16 bases between them. Germline CDR1 is WSHSY and CDR2 is SAAADI. The CDR3 DNA follows: TGCGCCAGCAGTGACCCCTTAGACACAGAGGGCTACACCTTC. Its translation: CASSDPLDTEGYTF.

This chain uses TRBV5-1 with TRBJ1-1; D is perhaps TRBD1 (5 bases). V shed 5 bases and J shed 0 bases, with 17 bases lying between them. The CDR3 is made up of 16 amino acids. From germline, CDR1 is SGHRS and CDR2 YFSETQ. In nucleotides, the CDR3 is TGCGCCAGCAGGTTAACCCCAGACAGCATGAACACTGAAGCTTTCTTT. This encodes CASRLTPDSMNTEAFF. The full variable domain, rest sourced from reference TRBV5-1 and TRBJ1-1, is KAGVTQTPRYLIKTRGQQVTLSCSPISGHRSVSWYQQTPGQGLQFLFEYFSETQRNKGNFPGRFSGRQFSNSRSEMNVSTLELGDSALYLCASRLTPDSMNTEAFFGQGTRLTVV.

This chain joins TRBV30 and TRBJ2-2, with 7 bases that match TRBD1. Germline V lookup: CDR1 GTSNPN, CDR2 SVGIG (reference sequence). The CDR3 is 15 amino acids. V gave up 3 bases and J gave up 9 bases; unmatched junction bases: 13. CDR3 sequence: CAWRMGKGASWELFF. DNA for the CDR3: TGTGCCTGGAGAATGGGAAAGGGGGCGAGTTGGGAGCTGTTTTTT.

This chain connects TRBV4-1 to TRBJ2-6; TRBD2 aligns across 7 bases. Trimming at V came to 3 bases and at J to 0 bases, leaving 8 bases not matched to a gene. Germline CDR1 is MGHRA and CDR2 is YSYEKL. CDR3 length equals 18 residues. The CDR3 reads CASSHLGRGNSGANVLTF. Here the CDR3 DNA reads TGCGCCAGCAGCCACCTGGGGAGGGGAAACTCTGGGGCCAACGTCCTGACTTTC.

The CDR3 DNA reads TGTGCCAGCACTATGGGACAGGGTGGGTACGAGCAGTACTTC. Amino acid sequence: CASTMGQGGYEQYF. The chain recombines TRBV27 with TRBJ2-7; 9 nucleotides match TRBD1. Per the germline V gene, CDR1 is MNHEY and CDR2 is SMNVEV (reference sequence). V lost 7 bases and J lost 4; bases outside the gene matches: 8. The CDR3 has 14 amino acids.

This clone turned up a few times. The chain couples TRBV18 to TRBJ1-2, with 8 nucleotides matching TRBD1. The germline V gene encodes CDR1 KGHSH and CDR2 LQKENI. Trimming took 3 bases from V and 5 from J; bases not matched to a gene: 8. This CDR3 contains 15 residues. This CDR3 reads CASSPRTGRNYGYTF. The CDR3 bases are TGTGCCAGCTCACCCCGGACAGGGCGGAATTATGGCTACACCTTC.

The chain couples TRBV6-5 to TRBJ1-1; tentative D call: TRBD1 (6 bases). The CDR3 extends over 13 amino acids. Per germline, CDR1 MNHEY and CDR2 SVGAGI. The ends were cut back, 7 bases at V and 10 bases at J, with 19 bases in the middle. The CDR3 DNA reads TGTGCCAGCACACCCACAGGGCCCAGGACAGCTTTCTTT. This sequence encodes CASTPTGPRTAFF.

The chain has TRBV4-1 and TRBJ2-5, with 8 positions matching TRBD1. The junction had 7 bases not matched to a gene; V was cut back by 1 base and J by 6 bases. CDR1 is MGHRA, CDR2 YSYEKL, per germline. The CDR3 extends over 15 amino acids. The chain's CDR3 is CASSQGGQGTKTQYF. CDR3 in DNA: TGCGCCAGCAGCCAAGGAGGACAGGGTACCAAGACCCAGTACTTC.

The chain couples TRBV7-2 to TRBJ1-5, with D tentatively TRBD1 (6 bases). CDR1 is SGHTA, CDR2 FQGNSA, per germline. V shed 3 bases and J shed 1 base, with 10 bases lying between them. This CDR3 is 15 amino acids long. The CDR3 loop is CASSFEGQSNQPQHF. The CDR3 DNA is TGTGCCAGCAGCTTTGAAGGACAGAGCAATCAGCCCCAGCATTTT.

The chain employs TRBV5-1 and TRBJ1-6; 11 nucleotides match TRBD1. V lost 4 bases to trimming and J lost 10 bases; unmatched junction nucleotides: 13. The V gene's germline CDR1 is SGHRS and CDR2 YFSETQ. The CDR3 length is 17 residues. Written as DNA, the CDR3 is TGCGCCAGCAGCCCGGAGGGCGGACAGGGGGCTCGGTCACCCCTCCACTTT. Its translation: CASSPEGGQGARSPLHF. The full variable domain, in which reference TRBV5-1 and TRBJ1-6 provide the parts outside the CDR3, is KAGVTQTPRYLIKTRGQQVTLSCSPISGHRSVSWYQQTPGQGLQFLFEYFSETQRNKGNFPGRFSGRQFSNSRSEMNVSTLELGDSALYLCASSPEGGQGARSPLHFGNGTRLTVT.

The V call is TRBV19, the J call TRBJ1-6, with 7 bases fitting TRBD1. CDR1 and CDR2 from the germline V gene are LNHDA and SQIVND (reference sequence). V gave up 4 bases and J gave up 0 bases; unmatched junction bases: 3. CDR3 size: 16 residues. The CDR3 nucleotides read TGTGCCAGTAGTACACAGGGGAGCTCCTATAATTCACCCCTCCACTTT. As protein: CASSTQGSSYNSPLHF.

CDR3 residues: CASSEALPGETGGSNYGYTF. CDR3 in DNA: TGTGCCAGCAGTGAAGCGCTTCCTGGGGAGACAGGGGGCTCTAACTATGGCTACACCTTC. V usage is TRBV6-1 and J usage is TRBJ1-2; TRBD1 matches 10 bases. The CDR3 totals 20 residues. Germline V gene sequence: CDR1 MNHNS, CDR2 SASEGT. The V segment lost 0 bases and the J segment 0 bases; nucleotides outside the gene matches: 13.

The sample holds one count of this clone. CDR3 coding DNA: TGTGCCGGGGGGTCGGGGGTCCAGCCCCAGCATTTT. Translation gives CAGGSGVQPQHF. The chain couples TRBV6-6 to TRBJ1-5; the D gene is possibly TRBD1 (5 bases). V was pared by 11 bases and J by 7 bases, with 15 bases between. The CDR3 totals 12 residues. Per germline, CDR1 MNHNY and CDR2 SVGAGI (reference sequence).

A note on this clone: The junction departs from the called germline gene at one end, perhaps through a read error. The chain combines TRBV4-1 with TRBJ1-4; D uncertain. There are 14 residues in the CDR3. Looked up from germline, CDR1 is MGHRA and CDR2 is YSYEKL. CDR3 protein: CVSRQAPTNEKLFF. The CDR3 bases are TGCGTCAGCAGGCAGGCGCCAACTAATGAAAAACTGTTTTTT.

Worth noting for this clone: At one end the junction does not follow the germline gene, possibly because of a read error. The identical CDR3 is also encoded by other nucleotide sequences in the sample. CDR3: CASSLQGAANYGYTF. CDR3 nucleotide sequence: TGTGCCAGCAGCTTGCAGGGGGCGGCTAACTACGGCTACACCTTC. This sequence joins TRBV5-6 and TRBJ1-2, with TRBD1 identical over 8 bases. There are 15 residues in the CDR3. Germline CDR1 SGHDT, CDR2 YYEEEE.

The chain employs TRBV30 and TRBJ2-7, with 11 bases that match TRBD2. Germline CDR1 is GTSNPN and CDR2 is SVGIG (reference sequence). J lost 5 bases, V lost 4 bases, and 7 bases had no gene match. The CDR3 totals 14 residues. The CDR3 DNA sequence: TGTGCCTGGATGGTAGGACTAGCGGGCAACGAGCAGTACTTC. It encodes CAWMVGLAGNEQYF.

This clone was detected only a few times. The chain carries TRBV4-1 and TRBJ1-1, with D possibly matching TRBD1 (5 bases). Germline CDR1 is MGHRA and CDR2 is YSYEKL. The CDR3 covers 14 residues. V gave up 5 bases and J gave up 2 bases, with 12 bases separating them. This CDR3 reads CASSAQEGNTEAFF. The DNA for the CDR3 is TGCGCCAGCAGCGCACAGGAGGGAAACACTGAAGCTTTCTTT.

V gene TRBV6-5 combines with J gene TRBJ2-7, with D tentatively TRBD2 (5 bases). The CDR3 contains 14 residues. V dropped 2 bases and J dropped 2 bases, with 10 bases sitting between them. The germline gives CDR1 MNHEY, CDR2 SVGAGI. Here the CDR3 DNA reads TGTGCCAGCAGTTACGCGGGTCCGACCTACGAGCAGTACTTC. Its translation is CASSYAGPTYEQYF.

The chain combines TRBV30 with TRBJ2-7; 8 nucleotides agree with TRBD1. Germline loops: CDR1 GTSNPN, CDR2 SVGIG (reference sequence). V lost 3 bases and J lost 9; bases outside the gene matches: 13. The CDR3 is 14 amino acids. The CDR3 reads CAWSPGTGLKAQYF. DNA of the CDR3: TGTGCCTGGAGCCCCGGGACAGGACTGAAGGCGCAGTACTTC.

This clone was detected a few times. The chain has TRBV27 and TRBJ2-7; 11 bases align to TRBD1. This CDR3 region has 14 residues. Germline V gives CDR1 MNHEY, CDR2 SMNVEV (reference sequence). V lost 5 bases and J lost 5; bases outside the gene matches: 5. DNA of the CDR3: TGTGCCAGCAGTAAGGACAGGGGGCAACACGAGCAGTACTTC. This encodes CASSKDRGQHEQYF.

This chain joins TRBV7-9 and TRBJ1-2, with 10 bases lining up with TRBD1. After removal of 5 bases from V and 4 bases from J, the junction contained 4 bases not matched to a gene. There are 14 residues in the CDR3. Germline CDR1 SEHNR, CDR2 FQNEAQ (reference sequence). The CDR3, as DNA: TGTGCCAGCAGCCGGGACAGGGGTTTCTATGGCTACACCTTC. Its translation: CASSRDRGFYGYTF.